This TCR beta chain was recovered during a study of T cell repertoires in cytomegalovirus infection. About the study: Both recently identified HLA-C-restricted and well-studied HLA-B-restricted CMV epitopes were used in the study. Both a matching HLA type and CMV infection were indicated by public TCR beta signatures. Findings and caveats of the study: Dominating the ex vivo response were TCR beta clonotypes that were CMV-specific and HLA-C-restricted. The cumulative frequency of public TCR beta families identified carriers of CMV plus the relevant HLA.

The table lists this clonotype with many counts. The antigen is undetermined. TCRdb called the reads again in MiXCR, with one record for every CDR3 protein. The table shows roughly 920,000 distinct CDR3 sequences, with roughly 31% occurring only once. CDR1 is SGHVS and CDR2 is FQNEAQ in the germline V gene. This CDR3 has 15 residues. Trimming shortened V by 4 bases and J by 7 bases, and 16 bases separated the two germline ends. Sample: cultured CD8+ T cells from PBMCs, taken from culture after CMV antigen stimulation. The receptor's source is a human donor in good health (CMV status not recorded). Some clones in this sample may be carry-over from other donors' samples. This chain joins TRBV7-8 and TRBJ1-4, with D possibly matching TRBD1 (6 bases). CDR3 protein: CASSSPSRGPEKLFF. The CDR3 nucleotides are TGTGCCAGCAGCTCCCCTTCCCGGGGGCCTGAAAAACTGTTTTTT.